One sample yielded the 7 T cell receptor beta chains listed below, sequenced in a study of shared clonotypes between healthy human individuals. Libraries were prepared by immunoSEQ multiplex PCR; TCRdb keeps only in-frame clonotypes and omits some of them. The repertoire has roughly 500,000 clones, 95% to 96% of them found once; the top ten carry about 0.059%. The material sequenced was naive CD4+ T cells sorted from blood. Subset meaning: CD45RA+ positively selected. Every receptor here comes from a woman in her 30s in good health.

This chain connects TRBV4-1 to TRBJ2-5; TRBD2 matches 8 bases. The J call may be wrong; the DNA end is better matched by TRBJ2-7. The CDR3 has 15 residues. Germline CDR1 reads MGHRA; CDR2 reads YSYEKL. The CDR3, as DNA: TGCGCCAGCAGCCAAGATTGGCTAGCGGGTTACGAGCAGTACTTC. This codes for CASSQDWLAGYEQYF.

The chain couples TRBV28 to TRBJ1-2, with 10 bases lining up with TRBD1. V shed 4 bases, J shed 4 bases, and the junction held 3 bases outside the gene matches. Germline assignment: CDR1 MDHEN and CDR2 SYDVKM. This CDR3 has 14 residues. As DNA, the CDR3 is TGTGCCAGCAGTTCGACAGGGGGCGTCTATGGCTACACCTTC. This encodes CASSSTGGVYGYTF.

The chain uses TRBV11-2 and TRBJ2-1; TRBD1 or TRBD2 may be the D gene (5 bases each). Trimming shortened V by 5 bases and J by 7 bases, and 24 bases separated the two germline ends. From germline, CDR1 is SGHAT and CDR2 FQNNGV. This CDR3 contains 17 residues. The CDR3 DNA follows: TGTGCCAGCAGCATAAGGTCCGGGACCCAGCTGGGGAATGAGCAGTTCTTC. Amino acids: CASSIRSGTQLGNEQFF. Full variable domain (remainder filled in from reference TRBV11-2 and TRBJ2-1): EAGVAQSPRYKIIEKRQSVAFWCNPISGHATLYWYQQILGQGPKLLIQFQNNGVVDDSQLPKDRFSAERLKGVDSTLKIQPAKLEDSAVYLCASSIRSGTQLGNEQFFGPGTRLTVL.

V usage is TRBV28 and J usage is TRBJ2-2; D perhaps matches TRBD2 (5 bases). V lost 8 bases and J 1 base, leaving 14 bases between the germline ends. There are 15 residues in the CDR3. In germline, CDR1 is MDHEN, CDR2 SYDVKM. The CDR3 spells CASAPGLVNTGELFF. In DNA form, the CDR3 reads TGTGCCAGCGCTCCGGGATTGGTGAACACCGGGGAGCTGTTTTTT.

The genes are TRBV7-9 and TRBJ1-1; maybe TRBD1 (5 bases). The CDR3 sequence is 17 residues long. CDR1 SEHNR and CDR2 FQNEAQ come from the germline V gene (reference sequence). Trimming stripped 1 base from V and 3 bases from J, with 18 bases between. DNA for the CDR3: TGTGCCAGCAGCTTAGTAGGGGCCCAAGACGTCTACACTGAAGCTTTCTTT. Its translation is CASSLVGAQDVYTEAFF.

Concerning this clone: Other nucleotide sequences in the sample specify the same CDR3. The rearrangement uses TRBV5-1 and TRBJ2-1, with D possibly TRBD1 on 7 matching bases. This CDR3 is 15 amino acids long. Germline CDR1 is SGHRS and CDR2 is YFSETQ. The germline V and J ends were trimmed by 0 bases and 4 bases, with 11 bases remaining between them. The CDR3 DNA reads TGCGCCAGCAGCTTGGGCGGGACAGATTACAATGAGCAGTTCTTC. As protein: CASSLGGTDYNEQFF.

V gene TRBV6-1 combines with J gene TRBJ1-3; D ambiguous. Looked up from germline, CDR1 is MNHNS and CDR2 is SASEGT. This CDR3 region has 14 residues. Trimming cost V 1 base and J 1 base, with 5 bases left between them. CDR3 amino acids: CASSEGTSGNTIYF. The CDR3 DNA follows: TGTGCCAGCAGTGAAGGTACATCTGGAAACACCATATATTTT.